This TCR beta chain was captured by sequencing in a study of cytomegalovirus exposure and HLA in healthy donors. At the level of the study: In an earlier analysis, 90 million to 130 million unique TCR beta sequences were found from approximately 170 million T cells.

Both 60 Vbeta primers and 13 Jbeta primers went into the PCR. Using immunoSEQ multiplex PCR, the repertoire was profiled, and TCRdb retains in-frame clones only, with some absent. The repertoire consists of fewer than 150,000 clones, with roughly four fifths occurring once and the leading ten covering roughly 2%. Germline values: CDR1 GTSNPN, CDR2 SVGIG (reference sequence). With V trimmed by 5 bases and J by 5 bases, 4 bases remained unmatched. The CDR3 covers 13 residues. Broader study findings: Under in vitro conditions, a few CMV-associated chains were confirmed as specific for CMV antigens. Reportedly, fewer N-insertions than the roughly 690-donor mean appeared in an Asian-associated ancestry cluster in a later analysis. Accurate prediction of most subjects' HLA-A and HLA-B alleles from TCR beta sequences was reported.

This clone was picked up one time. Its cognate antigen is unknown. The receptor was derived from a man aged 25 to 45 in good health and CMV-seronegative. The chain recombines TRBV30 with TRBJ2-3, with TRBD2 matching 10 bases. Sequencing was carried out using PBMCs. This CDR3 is CAWLAGVGDTQYF. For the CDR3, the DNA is TGTGCCTGGCTAGCGGGAGTCGGAGATACGCAGTATTTT.